A selection of T cell receptor beta chains follows, all from one sample in a study of vaccination and CD4 T cells after COVID-19. Each CDR3 protein is one row after TCRdb ran MiXCR on the PCR reads. The repertoire consists of 20,000 to 25,000 distinct CDR3 sequences, with approximately 56% occurring once and the leading ten covering about 14%. The antigens these receptors bind are not known. The starting material was CD4+ T cells from blood, cultured in vitro, obtained after SARS-CoV-2 vaccination. These TCRs come from a human donor who received a COVID-19 vaccine. CDR3s include the opening cysteine and the closing phenylalanine or tryptophan.

CDR3aa: CASSLDTGGYEQYF
len: 14
v_gene: TRBV7-8

CDR3aa: CASSLDRGGYNEQFF
len: 15
v_gene: TRBV5-4

CDR3aa: CAAGSGAVSQPQHF
len: 14
v_gene: TRBV19

CDR3aa: CASSAQGTYGYTF
len: 13
v_gene: TRBV6-4

CDR3aa: CSASWQAQETQYF
len: 13
v_gene: TRBV20-1

CDR3aa: CASSPTDRATYGYTF
len: 15
v_gene: TRBV6-2/TRBV6-3

CDR3aa: CASSSGGAAGANVLTF
len: 16
v_gene: TRBV7-3

CDR3aa: CASSVTGDNQPQHF
len: 14
v_gene: TRBV7-9

CDR3aa: CASSYPGEEEKLFF
len: 14
v_gene: TRBV6-5

CDR3aa: CASSNPRLAGGNEQFF
len: 16
v_gene: TRBV12-3/TRBV12-4

CDR3aa: CAWSTRRETQYF
len: 12
v_gene: TRBV30

CDR3aa: CSVVQGANSPLHF
len: 13
v_gene: TRBV29-1

CDR3aa: CAWEGGNTEAFF
len: 12
v_gene: TRBV30

CDR3aa: CASSSRTGTNQPQHF
len: 15
v_gene: TRBV6-5

CDR3aa: CASSSRFQGNTGELFF
len: 16
v_gene: TRBV5-5

CDR3aa: CASSYRARSNQPQHF
len: 15
v_gene: TRBV6-5

CDR3aa: CASRTGIDGYTF
len: 12
v_gene: TRBV28

CDR3aa: CASSLPPGLPSTDTQYF
len: 17
v_gene: TRBV12-3/TRBV12-4

CDR3aa: CSARPLYGYTF
len: 11
v_gene: TRBV20-1

CDR3aa: CASSLGVQGADTEAFF
len: 16
v_gene: TRBV11-3

CDR3aa: CASSSDRPSGELFF
len: 14
v_gene: TRBV12-3/TRBV12-4

CDR3aa: CSAGLSSGGADTQYF
len: 15
v_gene: TRBV20-1

CDR3aa: CAIRNNPGRDPTDNYGYTF
len: 19
v_gene: TRBV10-3

CDR3aa: CASSPPGHLGETQCF
len: 15
v_gene: TRBV6-1

CDR3aa: CAIRETSGGKETQYF
len: 15
v_gene: TRBV10-3

CDR3aa: CASRSGANYGYTF
len: 13
v_gene: TRBV19

CDR3aa: CASTSQGNQPQHF
len: 13
v_gene: TRBV12-3/TRBV12-4

CDR3aa: CASSHLSGQGYNSPLHF
len: 17
v_gene: TRBV6-2/TRBV6-3

CDR3aa: CASSLSSYEQYF
len: 12
v_gene: TRBV5-1

CDR3aa: CASSSSLGSGLAGGPDTQYF
len: 20
v_gene: TRBV7-9

CDR3aa: CASSTGRTSGTYNEQFF
len: 17
v_gene: TRBV6-2/TRBV6-3

CDR3aa: CASSLKTVNTEAFF
len: 14
v_gene: TRBV12-3/TRBV12-4